This T cell receptor beta chain is from a study of blood T cell repertoires in COVID-19. Looking at the study overall: Samples representing acute and convalescent COVID-19 were sourced from the United States, Italy and Spain.

V lost 5 bases and J lost 1; bases outside the gene matches: 6. This CDR3 comprises 15 residues. Germline lookup yields CDR1 MNHEY and CDR2 SVGAGI. Self-reported history from a screening survey and questionnaire set each donor's cohort. Sequencing used immunoSEQ multiplex PCR; TCRdb keeps in-frame clones, though not all of them. The table shows roughly 260,000 clones, with about 90% occurring only once. This receptor was taken from a human donor in a cohort exposed to, infected with or recovered from COVID-19 (not recorded which). The donor label of this sample is uncertain. The rearrangement links TRBV6-5 to TRBJ1-1; 8 bases agree with TRBD1. Material: PBMCs or T cells enriched from blood (not recorded which). The CDR3 coding sequence is TGTGCCAGCAGTAAGGACAGGGAGAGGAACACTGAAGCTTTCTTT. Translating gives CASSKDRERNTEAFF.